The 28 T cell receptor beta chains in this list originate from one sample, sequenced in a study of Ad26.COV2.S vaccination and SARS-CoV-2 variants. The table came from immunoSEQ multiplex PCR; TCRdb's copy has only in-frame clones and leaves some out. The sample has some 340,000 clones, about 85% seen once. Treatment: some 20 received Ad26.COV2.S at low or high dose, single or two shots; about five received placebo; per-sample allocation not given. Samples came from day 63 after the first vaccine or placebo injection. Material: peripheral blood, obtained in a trial of Ad26.COV2.S vaccine versus placebo. The source of these receptors is a person between 18 and 59 years old who received the Ad26.COV2.S COVID-19 vaccine or a placebo.

A note on this clone: A read error may account for a junction end that differs from germline. This chain's CDR3 is CASSTFAGASNWDF. The DNA of the CDR3 is TGTGCCAGCAGCACTTTCGCGGGGGCCTCTAATTGGGATTTT. This chain connects TRBV6-5 to TRBJ2-3; TRBD2 might be the D (7 bases). Germline loops: CDR1 MNHEY, CDR2 SVGAGI. CDR3 length: 14 amino acids.

This chain joins TRBV9 and TRBJ1-2; weak D call: TRBD1 (5 bases). The V gene's germline CDR1 is SGDLS and CDR2 YYNGEE. The CDR3 is made up of 15 amino acids. V was clipped by 0 bases and J by 3 bases, with 12 bases between them. CDR3 sequence reads: CASSVESTVYYGYTF. The CDR3 nucleotides read TGTGCCAGCAGCGTAGAGTCGACAGTTTACTATGGCTACACCTTC.

This clone was observed a few times. This chain joins TRBV6-5 and TRBJ2-2, with D maybe TRBD1 (6 bases). The CDR3 is 15 residues long. V shed 0 bases and J shed 7 bases, with 12 bases lying between them. Looked up from germline, CDR1 is MNHEY and CDR2 is SVGAGI. The CDR3 DNA sequence: TGTGCCAGCAGTTACTCGGCAGGCAGGGGCGGGGAGCTGTTTTTT. This sequence encodes CASSYSAGRGGELFF.

This sequence joins TRBV28 and TRBJ2-5; D may be TRBD2 (6 bases). Trimming shortened V by 8 bases and J by 4 bases, and 14 bases separated the two germline ends. CDR3 size: 13 residues. From germline, CDR1 is MDHEN and CDR2 SYDVKM. The CDR3 region is CASCGGARETQYF. The CDR3 nucleotides are TGTGCCAGCTGCGGCGGGGCGAGAGAGACCCAGTACTTC.

The J gene is TRBJ2-2, the V gene TRBV11-3, with 12 bases identical to TRBD2. V lost 0 bases to trimming and J lost 6 bases; unmatched junction nucleotides: 5. The CDR3 extends over 17 amino acids. Germline CDR1 SGHNT, CDR2 YENEEA. CDR3: CASSLDRTSGVAGELFF. The CDR3 DNA follows: TGTGCCAGCAGCTTAGATCGGACTAGCGGGGTGGCCGGGGAGCTGTTTTTT.

The chain is built from TRBV6-5 and TRBJ1-4; D is unresolved. This CDR3 has 14 residues. The ends were cut back, 10 bases at V and 0 bases at J, with 12 bases in the middle. Germline CDR1 and CDR2: MNHEY and SVGAGI. CDR3 DNA: TGTGCCACCCGGACCGGTGCAACTAATGAAAAACTGTTTTTT. Its protein product is CATRTGATNEKLFF.

This chain links TRBV2 with TRBJ1-2; TRBD1 matches 8 bases. The CDR3 runs 16 residues. J was trimmed by 4 bases and V by 9 bases; bases with no gene match: 16. CDR1 and CDR2 (germline): SNHLY, FYNNEI. The CDR3 region is CARRPGQEISGYGYTF. CDR3 in DNA: TGTGCCAGGAGACCGGGACAGGAAATAAGCGGCTATGGCTACACCTTC.

The chain recombines TRBV3-1 (or the pseudogene TRBV3-2) with TRBJ1-3; 8 nucleotides agree with TRBD1. This CDR3 has 14 residues. Germline V CDR1 and CDR2: LGHDT, YNNKEL (reference sequence). J lost 2 bases, V lost 3 bases, and 0 bases had no gene match. CDR3 DNA sequence: TGTGCCAGCAGCCAGACAGGGGCTGGAAACACCATATATTTT. Translating gives CASSQTGAGNTIYF.

A remark on this clone: Other DNA variants within this sample encode the same CDR3. The chain combines TRBV9 with TRBJ1-1, with D unresolved. V lost 0 bases, J lost 0 bases, and 3 bases lay in between. In germline, CDR1 is SGDLS, CDR2 YYNGEE. This CDR3 has 13 residues. CDR3 DNA: TGTGCCAGCAGCGTAGAGATGAACACTGAAGCTTTCTTT. As protein: CASSVEMNTEAFF.

The gene calls are TRBV28 and TRBJ2-2; TRBD1 agrees at 9 bases. Germline-derived CDR1 and CDR2 are MDHEN and SYDVKM. Trimming cost V 3 bases and J 3 bases; bases outside gene matches: 2. CDR3 length: 15 amino acids. The DNA for the CDR3 is TGTGCCAGCAGTTTGGGGACAGGGCACACCGGGGAGCTGTTTTTT. Encoded protein: CASSLGTGHTGELFF.

This chain connects TRBV6-5 to TRBJ1-6, with a possible D match to TRBD1 (5 bases). The CDR3 is 12 amino acids. Trimming removed 8 bases from V and 14 bases from J, with 16 bases in between. Germline CDR1 and CDR2: MNHEY and SVGAGI. In DNA form, the CDR3 reads TGTGCCAGCGGGGACCGACCTTCGGCCCTCCACTTT. Translated, it gives CASGDRPSALHF.

The chain couples TRBV14 to TRBJ1-2, with D tentatively TRBD1 (6 bases). Trimming left V 0 bases short and J 4 bases short, with 9 bases between. Germline-derived CDR1 and CDR2 are SGHDN and FVKESK. The CDR3 consists of 14 residues. DNA of the CDR3: TGTGCCAGCAGCCAAGAAGGGGGGAGCTATGGCTACACCTTC. Its translation is CASSQEGGSYGYTF.

The CDR3 DNA sequence: TGTGCCAGCAGCTCCCGCCCGAGCTCTGGAAACACCATATATTTT. Its translation: CASSSRPSSGNTIYF. This chain links TRBV2 with TRBJ1-3; D unresolved. V gave up 6 bases and J gave up 0 bases, with 12 bases separating them. Germline V gives CDR1 SNHLY, CDR2 FYNNEI. This CDR3 is built from 15 residues.

This clone was seen just once. The gene calls are TRBV11-2 and TRBJ2-7; 8 bases are shared with TRBD1. CDR1 SGHAT and CDR2 FQNNGV come from the germline V gene. Losses at the gene ends were 3 bases for V and 7 bases for J; bases not matched to a gene: 2. CDR3 length: 12 amino acids. The DNA for the CDR3 is TGTGCCAGCAGCTTTGACAGGGGTGAGCAGTACTTC. Protein product: CASSFDRGEQYF.

The chain employs TRBV7-9 and TRBJ1-2; TRBD1 aligns across 10 bases. The V segment lost 2 bases and the J segment 6 bases; nucleotides outside the gene matches: 3. The CDR3 is 14 residues long. Germline V CDR1 and CDR2: SEHNR, FQNEAQ (reference sequence). The CDR3 sequence: CASSLPGQGHGYTF. The DNA for the CDR3 is TGTGCCAGCAGCTTACCGGGACAGGGGCATGGCTACACCTTC.

The CDR3 is CASKTLGLNYGYTF. The DNA of the CDR3 is TGTGCCAGCAAGACTCTGGGCCTCAACTATGGCTACACCTTC. The chain joins TRBV28 to TRBJ1-2; D remains ambiguous. Germline CDR1 is MDHEN and CDR2 is SYDVKM. V shed 7 bases and J shed 2 bases, with 14 bases lying between them. The CDR3 has 14 amino acids.

J is TRBJ1-1 and V is TRBV18, with 7 bases identical to TRBD1. Germline loops: CDR1 KGHSH, CDR2 LQKENI. The V segment lost 2 bases and the J segment 2 bases; nucleotides outside the gene matches: 11. The CDR3 runs to 17 residues. CDR3 DNA: TGTGCCAGCTCACCAGAATTTCCGGGACAGCCTAACACTGAAGCTTTCTTT. This sequence encodes CASSPEFPGQPNTEAFF.

This sequence joins TRBV19 and TRBJ2-5; no reliable D call. The CDR3 totals 13 residues. CDR1 is LNHDA and CDR2 is SQIVND in the germline V gene (reference sequence). Trimming stripped 4 bases from V and 2 bases from J, with 8 bases between. CDR3 DNA: TGTGCCAGTAGTAGGGGAAATCAAGAGACCCAGTACTTC. It encodes CASSRGNQETQYF. Supplemented by reference TRBV19 and TRBJ2-5, the full variable domain reads DGGITQSPKYLFRKEGQNVTLSCEQNLNHDAMYWYRQDPGQGLRLIYYSQIVNDFQKGDIAEGYSVSREKKESFPLTVTSAQKNPTAFYLCASSRGNQETQYFGPGTRLLVL.

The V and J genes are TRBV7-3 and TRBJ2-6; 10 bases fit TRBD1. Germline V lookup: CDR1 SGHTA, CDR2 FQGTGA. The CDR3 consists of 17 residues. Trimming took 5 bases from V and 4 from J; bases not matched to a gene: 8. CDR3 amino acids: CASSPTGGASGANVLTF. The CDR3 region has the DNA TGTGCCAGCAGCCCGACAGGGGGCGCATCGGGGGCCAACGTCCTGACTTTC.

The V and J genes are TRBV28 and TRBJ1-3; D might be TRBD1 (5 bases). The CDR3 is made up of 16 amino acids. Trimming stripped 6 bases from V and 1 base from J, with 16 bases between. Germline CDR1 reads MDHEN; CDR2 reads SYDVKM. The CDR3 DNA follows: TGTGCCAGCAGCCCCGGGGGGGACTTGTCTGGAAACACCATATATTTT. This gives the protein CASSPGGDLSGNTIYF.

V usage is TRBV3-1 (or the pseudogene TRBV3-2) and J usage is TRBJ2-5; TRBD2 aligns across 9 bases. Germline-derived CDR1 and CDR2 are LGHDT and YNNKEL (reference sequence). The CDR3 runs to 15 residues. Losses at the gene ends were 0 bases for V and 5 bases for J; bases not matched to a gene: 4. CDR3 loop: CASSQDRLAGETQYF. CDR3 sequence (DNA): TGTGCCAGCAGCCAAGATCGCCTAGCGGGGGAGACCCAGTACTTC.

To note about this clone: At the DNA level, this CDR3 is encoded by other sequences in the same sample as well. The chain combines TRBV9 with TRBJ2-2, with TRBD1 as a possible D gene (6 bases). The CDR3 consists of 15 residues. V gave up 1 base and J gave up 2 bases, with 9 bases separating them. The germline gives CDR1 SGDLS, CDR2 YYNGEE. This CDR3 reads CASSVRGGNTGELFF. The CDR3 DNA reads as TGTGCCAGCAGCGTAAGAGGGGGAAACACCGGGGAGCTGTTTTTT.

The chain couples TRBV28 to TRBJ1-1, with D unresolved. Germline V lookup: CDR1 MDHEN, CDR2 SYDVKM. V gave up 2 bases and J gave up 2 bases, with 6 bases separating them. The CDR3 runs to 13 residues. CDR3 nucleotide sequence: TGTGCCAGCAGTTTAACCCACAACACTGAAGCTTTCTTT. The encoded protein is CASSLTHNTEAFF.

The rearrangement links TRBV5-1 to TRBJ2-5; the D is unclear. Germline V CDR1 and CDR2: SGHRS, YFSETQ. The CDR3 is 15 residues long. Trimming left V 0 bases short and J 2 bases short, with 11 bases between. The DNA of the CDR3 is TGCGCCAGCAGCTTGGCCCGGCAGATGCAAGAGACCCAGTACTTC. This gives the protein CASSLARQMQETQYF.

The chain uses TRBV5-6 and TRBJ1-4; the match to TRBD1 covers 7 bases. V lost 1 base and J lost 3; bases outside the gene matches: 9. Germline assignment: CDR1 SGHDT and CDR2 YYEEEE. This CDR3 region has 17 residues. For the CDR3, the DNA is TGTGCCAGCAGCTTGTTCTTGAGGGACAGCTCTAATGAAAAACTGTTTTTT. This translates into CASSLFLRDSSNEKLFF.

The chain couples TRBV6-5 to TRBJ1-2, with TRBD1 as a possible D gene (6 bases). The CDR3 covers 13 residues. CDR1 is MNHEY, CDR2 SVGAGI, per germline. The V and J ends lost 6 bases and 1 base respectively, with 9 bases between them. Written as DNA, the CDR3 is TGTGCCAGCAGCCGACAGGATAACTATGGCTACACCTTC. It translates to CASSRQDNYGYTF.

This clone has just a few counts. The J gene is TRBJ2-2, the V gene TRBV7-9, with a tentative D call TRBD1 (6 bases). Trimming took 3 bases from V and 5 from J, leaving 10 bases between them. CDR3 size: 14 residues. The V gene's germline CDR1 is SEHNR and CDR2 FQNEAQ (reference sequence). The CDR3 DNA reads as TGTGCCAGCAGCTTGGGGACACTGACCGGGGAGCTGTTTTTT. Encoded protein: CASSLGTLTGELFF.

There are a few counts of this clone. The V and J genes are TRBV4-2 and TRBJ1-6; D gene unclear. V was trimmed by 0 bases and J by 0 bases, leaving 12 bases between them. Germline V gives CDR1 LGHNA, CDR2 YNFKEQ. The CDR3 sequence is 18 residues long. This CDR3 reads CASSQETAASSYNSPLHF. In DNA, the CDR3 is TGTGCCAGCAGCCAAGAGACGGCAGCAAGCTCCTATAATTCACCCCTCCACTTT.